Listed below are T cell receptor beta chains from one sample, sequenced in a study of coeliac disease. Some clones are missing from TCRdb's copy, which holds only in-frame ones; the method was immunoSEQ multiplex PCR. The sample carries 3,000 to 4,000 clones, more than 65% recorded once. The sample comprised intraepithelial lymphocytes from the gut. The receptors shown here come from a man between 25 and 39 years old with celiac disease. Each CDR3 is given with its conserved first and last residue. The order of the fields is CDR3 protein, CDR3 DNA, D gene, J gene, clone size, V gene. A D gene is named only where the DNA matches it firmly. The size entry is marked missing in some rows and otherwise reads once, few, many or a size class.

CASGRRPYNEQFF | TGTGCCAGCGGGAGACGGCCCTACAATGAGCAGTTCTTC | NA | TRBJ2-1 | few | TRBV6-4
CASSSTTGLEEYNEQFF | TGTGCCAGCAGTTCAACCACGGGACTGGAAGAGTACAATGAGCAGTTCTTC | NA | TRBJ2-1 | NA | TRBV11-2
CATQRDRETQYF | TGTGCCACCCAGCGGGACCGAGAGACCCAGTACTTC | TRBD2 | TRBJ2-5 | few | TRBV10-3
CASSEGRGLGTGELFF | TGTGCCAGCAGTGAAGGCAGGGGGCTCGGAACCGGGGAGCTGTTTTTT | TRBD1 | TRBJ2-2 | once | TRBV2
CASRHRQGDNQPQHF | TGTGCAAGTCGCCATAGACAGGGTGATAATCAGCCCCAGCATTTT | NA | TRBJ1-5 | NA | TRBV12-2
CASSLGQEYEQYF | TGTGCCAGCAGTTTAGGACAGGAATACGAGCAGTACTTC | TRBD1 | TRBJ2-7 | NA | TRBV5-5
CASSYPGQGIDTQYF | TGTGCCAGCAGCTACCCGGGACAGGGGATCGATACGCAGTATTTT | TRBD1 | TRBJ2-3 | NA | TRBV7-8
CASSFVSGGRDEQFF | TGTGCCAGCAGCTTCGTCTCGGGCGGGAGGGATGAGCAGTTCTTC | TRBD2 | TRBJ2-1 | NA | TRBV7-9
CASSLGSSSGNTIYF | TGTGCCAGCAGCTTAGGGTCCAGCTCTGGAAACACCATATATTTT | NA | TRBJ1-3 | large | TRBV11-2
CASSPTGGPNEKLFF | TGTGCCAGCAGCCCCACAGGGGGCCCTAATGAAAAACTGTTTTTT | TRBD1 | TRBJ1-4 | NA | TRBV5-6
CAISVSGTGYFEDTQYF | TGTGCCATCAGTGTTTCCGGGACAGGGTATTTTGAAGATACGCAGTATTTT | TRBD1 | TRBJ2-3 | NA | TRBV10-3
CASKGDIANEKLFF | TGCGCCAGCAAGGGGGACATTGCTAATGAAAAACTGTTTTTT | NA | TRBJ1-4 | NA | TRBV5-1
CAWSVSEGGDTQYF | TGTGCCTGGAGTGTGTCTGAGGGGGGGGATACGCAGTATTTT | NA | TRBJ2-3 | NA | TRBV30
CASRLGGSRAGELFF | TGTGCCTCACGGCTGGGGGGGAGCAGGGCCGGGGAGCTGTTTTTT | TRBD2 | TRBJ2-2 | NA | TRBV15
CSVGYDQRAFF | TGCAGCGTTGGGTACGATCAGCGGGCTTTCTTT | NA | TRBJ1-1 | NA | TRBV29-1
CASSFRGQGIYEQYF | TGTGCCAGCAGTTTCCGCGGACAGGGGATCTACGAGCAGTACTTC | TRBD1 | TRBJ2-7 | NA | TRBV28
CAWSPGMETQYF | TGTGCCTGGAGTCCAGGGATGGAGACCCAGTACTTC | NA | TRBJ2-5 | NA | TRBV30
CASSPGIGSRATQYF | TGTGCCAGCAGCCCCGGTATTGGGTCTAGAGCAACTCAGTACTTC | NA | TRBJ2-7 | NA | TRBV11-1
CASSQMTAGDSETQYF | TGTGCCAGCAGCCAAATGACGGCGGGAGACTCAGAGACCCAGTACTTC | TRBD2 | TRBJ2-5 | few | TRBV5-6
CASSEYRTGEYNEQFF | TGTGCCAGCAGTGAATACCGGACAGGAGAATACAATGAGCAGTTCTTC | TRBD1 | TRBJ2-1 | NA | TRBV25-1
CASSLLAVSTDTQYF | TGTGCCAGCAGCTTGCTAGCGGTAAGCACAGATACGCAGTATTTT | TRBD2 | TRBJ2-3 | NA | TRBV5-6
CASSGDFTDTQYF | TGTGCCAGCAGTGGGGACTTCACAGATACGCAGTATTTT | NA | TRBJ2-3 | NA | TRBV28